Below, 24 T cell receptor beta chains from the same sample are listed, as sequenced in a study of blood T cell repertoires in COVID-19. Data came from immunoSEQ multiplex PCR; TCRdb stores just in-frame clones and leaves some out. The data contain fewer than 450,000 clones, approximately 88% of them seen just once; the ten biggest clones take up roughly 12%. The sample was peripheral blood. The receptors shown here come from a woman in her forties or fifties with COVID-19, enrolled during active disease.

The gene calls are TRBV21-1 and TRBJ1-5. TRBV21-1 is assigned pseudogene status. The CDR3 spans 17 residues. The CDR3 DNA sequence: TGTGCCAGCAGCGAGGGGTGTCCGGGCGGGGGTGATCAGCCCCAGCATTTT. Translation: CASSEGCPGGGDQPQHF.

About this clone itself: Other DNA sequences in the same sample also yield this CDR3. This chain connects TRBV19 to TRBJ1-1; D perhaps matches TRBD1 (5 bases). The CDR3 loop spans 13 amino acids. Trimming shortened V by 4 bases and J by 1 base, and 7 bases separated the two germline ends. Germline CDR1 reads LNHDA; CDR2 reads SQIVND (reference sequence). CDR3 bases: TGTGCCAGTAGTAGGGGCAGGAACACTGAAGCTTTCTTT. Protein product: CASSRGRNTEAFF.

As DNA, the CDR3 is TGTGCCAGCAGCCGTGTCTCAGGGAACTATCAGCCCCAGCATTTT. Translating it yields CASSRVSGNYQPQHF. This chain connects TRBV7-2 to TRBJ1-5, with TRBD1 as a possible D gene (5 bases). Trimming removed 5 bases at V and 5 bases at J, with 16 bases between. This CDR3 is 15 amino acids long. From germline, CDR1 is SGHTA and CDR2 FQGNSA.

The rearrangement joins TRBV29-1 to TRBJ2-2; tentatively, D is TRBD1 (6 bases). The CDR3 has 13 residues. Germline-derived CDR1 and CDR2 are SQVTM and ANQGSEA. Trimming shortened V by 5 bases and J by 7 bases, and 14 bases separated the two germline ends. CDR3 amino acids: CSVSQGYGGELFF. DNA of the CDR3: TGCAGCGTTTCACAGGGTTACGGCGGGGAGCTGTTTTTT.

In regard to this clone: In the same sample, other DNA sequences code for this CDR3. The CDR3: CASSAQGYGYTF. For the CDR3, the DNA is TGTGCCAGCAGTGCCCAGGGATATGGCTACACCTTC. The chain couples TRBV2 to TRBJ1-2; a possible D gene is TRBD1 (5 bases). The germline CDR1 and CDR2 sequences are SNHLY and FYNNEI. CDR3 length equals 12 residues. V gave up 4 bases and J gave up 5 bases, with 8 bases separating them.

This clone occurred once. The CDR3 DNA reads TGTGCCAGCAGTTCCTATCGGGGAAACGGGGAGCTGTTTTTT. It translates to CASSSYRGNGELFF. The genes are TRBV27 and TRBJ2-2; D may be TRBD2 (5 bases). V lost 4 bases and J 7 bases, leaving 13 bases between the germline ends. This CDR3 has 14 amino acids. The V gene's germline CDR1 is MNHEY and CDR2 SMNVEV (reference sequence).

The V and J genes are TRBV5-1 and TRBJ2-7; TRBD1 aligns across 8 bases. The CDR3 runs 14 residues. After removal of 3 bases from V and 1 base from J, the junction contained 3 bases not matched to a gene. CDR1 and CDR2 (germline): SGHRS, YFSETQ. CDR3 bases: TGCGCCAGCAGCTCGGGACAGGATTCCTACGAGCAGTACTTC. It yields the protein CASSSGQDSYEQYF.

This clone was counted once. The rearrangement uses TRBV5-1 and TRBJ2-5; 7 bases map to TRBD1. Unmatched junction bases numbered 10, after V lost 4 bases and J lost 4 bases. Per the germline V gene, CDR1 is SGHRS and CDR2 is YFSETQ. The CDR3 consists of 15 residues. In nucleotides, the CDR3 is TGCGCCAGCAGCATCCTACAGGGGAGAGGAGAGACCCAGTACTTC. It specifies CASSILQGRGETQYF.

This clone was counted a few times. V is TRBV19 and J is TRBJ2-7; tentative D call: TRBD2 (5 bases). V lost 1 base and J 6 bases, leaving 10 bases between the germline ends. This CDR3 is built from 13 residues. Germline assignment: CDR1 LNHDA and CDR2 SQIVND (reference sequence). The CDR3 DNA is TGTGCCAGTAGTATAGGGCCGAGCGGCGAGCAGTACTTC. Encoded protein: CASSIGPSGEQYF. Using reference TRBV19 and TRBJ2-7 for the parts outside the CDR3, the full variable domain is DGGITQSPKYLFRKEGQNVTLSCEQNLNHDAMYWYRQDPGQGLRLIYYSQIVNDFQKGDIAEGYSVSREKKESFPLTVTSAQKNPTAFYLCASSIGPSGEQYFGPGTRLTVT.

CDR3 amino acids: CASSFLETGDYGYTF. The CDR3 DNA reads TGTGCCAGCAGTTTTCTGGAGACAGGGGACTATGGCTACACCTTC. The rearrangement joins TRBV28 to TRBJ1-2, with TRBD1 identical over 8 bases. The CDR3 runs to 15 residues. V dropped 3 bases and J dropped 3; count of bases not matched to a gene: 6. Per germline, CDR1 MDHEN and CDR2 SYDVKM.

V is TRBV19 and J is TRBJ2-3, with 15 bases identical to TRBD2. There are 16 residues in the CDR3. V was pared by 3 bases and J by 9 bases, with 7 bases of the junction left unmatched. Germline CDR1 LNHDA, CDR2 SQIVND (reference sequence). The CDR3 sequence is CASSIGTSGGPSTQYF. DNA for the CDR3: TGTGCCAGTAGTATCGGGACTAGCGGGGGGCCCTCAACGCAGTATTTT.

DNA for the CDR3: TGTGCCAGCAGTTCGGGGGATACGCAGTATTTT. It specifies CASSSGDTQYF. The chain is built from TRBV6-5 and TRBJ2-3; TRBD2 might be the D (5 bases). Germline assignment: CDR1 MNHEY and CDR2 SVGAGI. The CDR3 length is 11 residues. V lost 4 bases to trimming and J lost 6 bases, with 5 bases between them.

The chain employs TRBV11-2 and TRBJ1-3; TRBD1 might be the D (5 bases). Trimming cost V 4 bases and J 2 bases, with 12 bases left between them. The CDR3 has 15 amino acids. Germline V gene data show CDR1 as SGHAT and CDR2 as FQNNGV. This CDR3 reads CASSSHPGAGNTIYF. CDR3 DNA sequence: TGTGCCAGCAGCTCCCATCCGGGGGCTGGAAACACCATATATTTT.

The rearrangement joins TRBV29-1 to TRBJ1-4; D possibly corresponds to TRBD1 (6 bases). V lost 3 bases and J lost 7, with 21 bases in between. CDR1 and CDR2 (germline): SQVTM, ANQGSEA. The CDR3 runs to 16 residues. CDR3 residues: CSVELGQALLGEKLFF. The CDR3 nucleotides are TGCAGCGTTGAGTTGGGACAAGCCCTCTTGGGTGAAAAACTGTTTTTT.

The genes are TRBV3-1 (or the pseudogene TRBV3-2) and TRBJ2-5; TRBD2 aligns across 8 bases. The CDR3 consists of 17 residues. Germline CDR1 LGHDT, CDR2 YNNKEL (reference sequence). Trimming removed 1 base from V and 3 bases from J; junction bases left unmatched: 10. As DNA, the CDR3 is TGTGCCAGCAGCCAAGCAGTAGCGGGGCGGGGGAAAGAGACCCAGTACTTC. Translating gives CASSQAVAGRGKETQYF.

The chain has TRBV29-1 and TRBJ1-5; D possibly corresponds to TRBD1 (5 bases). Trimming cost V 8 bases and J 7 bases, with 21 bases left between them. The CDR3 covers 14 residues. The germline gives CDR1 SQVTM, CDR2 ANQGSEA. CDR3 DNA sequence: TGCAGCCTACGGGGGGTCGAGGATACGCAGCCCCAGCATTTT. Amino acids: CSLRGVEDTQPQHF.

The chain is built from TRBV6-6 and TRBJ1-2, with D possibly matching TRBD1 (6 bases). CDR3 length: 13 residues. V lost 2 bases to trimming and J lost 6 bases, with 10 bases between them. CDR1 MNHNY and CDR2 SVGAGI come from the germline V gene (reference sequence). Written as DNA, the CDR3 is TGTGCCAGCAGTTACGGACAGTCCCATGGCTACACCTTC. This gives the protein CASSYGQSHGYTF.

This chain uses TRBV15 with TRBJ2-3; D is unresolved. Germline V gene sequence: CDR1 LNHNV, CDR2 YYDKDF (reference sequence). V lost 5 bases and J lost 3, with 15 bases in between. The CDR3 has 15 residues. The CDR3 region is CATSLRKPETDTQYF. For the CDR3, the DNA is TGTGCCACCAGCTTACGCAAGCCTGAGACAGATACGCAGTATTTT.

The J gene is TRBJ2-1, the V gene TRBV12-3 or TRBV12-4; a possible D gene is TRBD2 (5 bases). V was cut by 4 bases and J by 15 bases, with 13 bases left in between. The CDR3 is made up of 11 amino acids. The CDR3 loop reads CASSSSGWGFF. The CDR3 bases are TGTGCCAGCAGTTCCAGCGGTTGGGGGTTCTTC.

The chain has TRBV11-3 and TRBJ2-5; possible D gene TRBD1, 5 bases. CDR1 and CDR2 (germline): SGHNT, YENEEA. Trimming stripped 4 bases from V and 2 bases from J, with 14 bases between. The CDR3 covers 15 residues. In nucleotides, the CDR3 is TGTGCCAGCAGCTCCGGATTGGGGCAGCAAGAGACCCAGTACTTC. It yields the protein CASSSGLGQQETQYF.

This clone showed up just once. The chain has TRBV7-8 and TRBJ1-1; 9 bases are shared with TRBD1. CDR1 and CDR2 (germline): SGHVS, FQNEAQ. The ends lost 5 bases at V and 7 bases at J; junction bases unmatched: 8. The CDR3 length is 14 residues. Here the CDR3 reads CASSPGTGSGEAFF. CDR3 DNA sequence: TGTGCCAGCAGCCCTGGGACAGGGAGTGGTGAAGCTTTCTTT.

This clone was detected only a few times. The chain is built from TRBV5-8 and TRBJ1-1; D unresolved. CDR1 is SGHTS, CDR2 YDEGEE, per germline. The V end lost 7 bases, the J end lost 0 bases, and 16 bases lay between the germline ends. This CDR3 has 15 amino acids. CDR3 in amino acids: CASAVLEVMNTEAFF. The CDR3 bases are TGTGCCAGCGCAGTCCTTGAAGTTATGAACACTGAAGCTTTCTTT.

About this clone itself: A single base separates this from a much larger clone, so it may be a read error. The CDR3 region is CASSGTGPYEQYF. Written as DNA, the CDR3 is TGTGCCAGCAGTGGGACAGGGCCCTACGAGCAGTACTTC. The gene calls are TRBV12-3 or TRBV12-4 and TRBJ2-7; TRBD1 agrees at 9 bases. V was clipped by 5 bases and J by 2 bases; unmatched bases: 1. The CDR3 runs 13 residues.

The chain combines TRBV7-9 with TRBJ2-1; TRBD2 agrees at 15 bases. From germline, CDR1 is SEHNR and CDR2 FQNEAQ (reference sequence). The V gene end was trimmed by 3 bases and the J gene end by 5 bases; junction bases not matched to a gene: 2. The CDR3 totals 16 residues. CDR3 sequence (DNA): TGTGCCAGCAGCTTCCGGACTAGCGGGGGGGACAATGAGCAGTTCTTC. The encoded protein is CASSFRTSGGDNEQFF.